This T cell receptor beta chain was recovered during a study of CD8 T cells in Susac syndrome. Whole-study context: Within the sequenced group of Susac syndrome patients, roughly six showed active disease and roughly eight were in remission.

This CDR3 region has 14 residues. Germline CDR1 reads GTSNPN; CDR2 reads SVGIG (reference sequence). The junction had 15 bases not matched to a gene; V was cut back by 8 bases and J by 6 bases. Random hexamers primed reverse transcription of about 0.45 to 1 ug RNA. TCRdb independently ran MiXCR on the immunoSEQ multiplex PCR reads; one entry per CDR3 protein. The table shows some 250,000 distinct CDR3 sequences, with roughly 95% occurring only once. The sequence came from a human donor with Susac syndrome. The J gene is TRBJ2-5, the V gene TRBV30; 7 bases match TRBD2. Sequencing was performed on CD4+ T cells from PBMCs. CDR3 in DNA: TGTGCCGGCAGTGGGGGGGGATCAAGGCAGACCCAGTACTTC. It encodes CAGSGGGSRQTQYF.